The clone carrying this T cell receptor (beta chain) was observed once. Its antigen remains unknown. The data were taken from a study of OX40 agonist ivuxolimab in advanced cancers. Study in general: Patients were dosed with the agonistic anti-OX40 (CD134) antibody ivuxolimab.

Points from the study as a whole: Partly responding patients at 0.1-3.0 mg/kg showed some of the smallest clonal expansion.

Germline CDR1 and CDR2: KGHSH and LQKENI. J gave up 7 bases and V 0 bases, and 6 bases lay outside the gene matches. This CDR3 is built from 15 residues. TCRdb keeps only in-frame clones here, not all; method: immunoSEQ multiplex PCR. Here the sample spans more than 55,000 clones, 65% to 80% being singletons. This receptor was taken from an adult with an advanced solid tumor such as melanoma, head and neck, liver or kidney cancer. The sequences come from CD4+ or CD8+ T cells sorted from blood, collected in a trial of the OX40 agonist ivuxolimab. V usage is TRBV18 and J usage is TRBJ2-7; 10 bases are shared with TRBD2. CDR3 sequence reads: CASSPPSSGRLEQYF. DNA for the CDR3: TGTGCCAGCTCACCACCGAGTAGCGGGAGGCTAGAGCAGTACTTC.